This T cell receptor (beta chain) comes out of a study of T cells after yellow fever vaccination. Study-level information: In the case of low-cell-number fractions, SMART-Seq v4 Ultra Low Input was used for preparation.

This clonotype was observed a few times. Its antigen is not identified. The TCR cDNA carried a universal primer site and UMIs from 5'RACE template switching. TCRdb independently ran MiXCR on the 5' RACE reads; one entry per CDR3 protein. The sample lists some 500,000 distinct CDR3 sequences; less than 15% were seen once. Overall study results and limits: Clonotypes found in both CD4 and CD8 compartments made up a small share.

The germline V gene has CDR1 LNHDA and CDR2 SQIVND (reference sequence). This CDR3 is built from 16 residues. Between the trimmed V and J ends, which lost 3 bases and 0 bases, there was a span of 12 bases. This chain uses TRBV19 with TRBJ2-4; TRBD2 is a possible D gene (5 bases). The sample in question was PBMCs, obtained on the day of the yellow fever booster vaccination. This TCR derives from a man aged 25-45 years who received the YFV17D yellow fever vaccine. Here the CDR3 reads CASSMEERLAKNIQYF. DNA for the CDR3: TGTGCCAGTAGTATGGAGGAGAGACTAGCCAAAAACATTCAGTACTTC. The full variable domain, in which reference TRBV19 and TRBJ2-4 provide the parts outside the CDR3, is DGGITQSPKYLFRKEGQNVTLSCEQNLNHDAMYWYRQDPGQGLRLIYYSQIVNDFQKGDIAEGYSVSREKKESFPLTVTSAQKNPTAFYLCASSMEERLAKNIQYFGAGTRLSVL.